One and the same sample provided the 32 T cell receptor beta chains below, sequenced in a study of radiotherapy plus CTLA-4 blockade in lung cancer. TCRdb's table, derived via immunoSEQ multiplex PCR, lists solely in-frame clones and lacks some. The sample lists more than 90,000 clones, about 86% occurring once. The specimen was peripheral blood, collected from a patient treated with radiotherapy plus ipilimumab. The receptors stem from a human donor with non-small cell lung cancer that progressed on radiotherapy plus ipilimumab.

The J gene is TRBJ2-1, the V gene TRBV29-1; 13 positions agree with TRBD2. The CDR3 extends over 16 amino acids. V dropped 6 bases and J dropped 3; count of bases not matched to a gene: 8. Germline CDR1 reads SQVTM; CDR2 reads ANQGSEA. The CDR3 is CSVAGTSGTYYNEQFF. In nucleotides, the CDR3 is TGCAGCGTGGCAGGGACTAGCGGGACCTACTACAATGAGCAGTTCTTC.

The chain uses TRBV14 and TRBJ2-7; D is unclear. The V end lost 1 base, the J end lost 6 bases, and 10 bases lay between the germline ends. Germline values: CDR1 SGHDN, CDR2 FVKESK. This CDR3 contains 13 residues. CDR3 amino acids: CASSQVDVGEQYF. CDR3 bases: TGTGCCAGCAGCCAAGTAGATGTAGGCGAGCAGTACTTC. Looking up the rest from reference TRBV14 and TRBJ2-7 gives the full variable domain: EAGVTQFPSHSVIEKGQTVTLRCDPISGHDNLYWYRRVMGKEIKFLLHFVKESKQDESGMPNNRFLAERTGGTYSTLKVQPAELEDSGVYFCASSQVDVGEQYFGPGTRLTVT.

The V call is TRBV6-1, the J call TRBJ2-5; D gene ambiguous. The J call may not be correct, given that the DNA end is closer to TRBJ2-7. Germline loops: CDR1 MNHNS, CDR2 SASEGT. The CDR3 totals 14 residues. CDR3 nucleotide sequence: TGTGCCAGCAGTGAAATGGTCAGTCCCTACGAGCAGTACTTC. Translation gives CASSEMVSPYEQYF.

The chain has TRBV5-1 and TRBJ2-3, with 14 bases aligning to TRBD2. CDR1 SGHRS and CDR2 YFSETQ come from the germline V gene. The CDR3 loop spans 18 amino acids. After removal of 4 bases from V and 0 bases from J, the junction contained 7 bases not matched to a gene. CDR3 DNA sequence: TGCGCCAGCAGCCAAAGACTAGCGGGAGGGCCTAGCACAGATACGCAGTATTTT. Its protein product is CASSQRLAGGPSTDTQYF.

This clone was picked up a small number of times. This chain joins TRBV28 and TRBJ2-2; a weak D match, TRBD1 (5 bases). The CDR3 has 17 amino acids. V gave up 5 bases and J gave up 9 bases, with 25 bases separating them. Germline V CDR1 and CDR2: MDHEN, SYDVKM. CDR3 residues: CASSPVLLPGNPRELFF. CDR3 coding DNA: TGTGCCAGCAGTCCAGTCCTTCTCCCAGGGAACCCTCGGGAGCTGTTTTTT.

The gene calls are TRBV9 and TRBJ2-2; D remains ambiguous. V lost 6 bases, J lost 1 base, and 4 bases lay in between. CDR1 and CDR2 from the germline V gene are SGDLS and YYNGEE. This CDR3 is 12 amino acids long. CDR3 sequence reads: CASNKNTGELFF. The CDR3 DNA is TGTGCCAGCAACAAGAACACCGGGGAGCTGTTTTTT.

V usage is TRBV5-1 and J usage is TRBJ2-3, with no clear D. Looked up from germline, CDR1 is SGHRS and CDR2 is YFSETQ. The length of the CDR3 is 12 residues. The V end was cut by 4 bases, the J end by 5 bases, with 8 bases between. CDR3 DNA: TGCGCCAGCAGCGGCGGTGGAGATACGCAGTATTTT. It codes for CASSGGGDTQYF. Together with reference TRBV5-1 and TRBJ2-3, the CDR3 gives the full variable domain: KAGVTQTPRYLIKTRGQQVTLSCSPISGHRSVSWYQQTPGQGLQFLFEYFSETQRNKGNFPGRFSGRQFSNSRSEMNVSTLELGDSALYLCASSGGGDTQYFGPGTRLTVL.

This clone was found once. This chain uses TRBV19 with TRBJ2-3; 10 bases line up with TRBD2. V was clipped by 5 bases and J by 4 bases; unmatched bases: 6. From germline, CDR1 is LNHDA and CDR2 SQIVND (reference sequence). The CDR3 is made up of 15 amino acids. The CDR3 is CASSLAGASADTQYF. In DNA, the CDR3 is TGTGCCAGTAGTCTAGCGGGAGCCTCCGCAGATACGCAGTATTTT. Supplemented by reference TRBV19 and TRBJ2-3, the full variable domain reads DGGITQSPKYLFRKEGQNVTLSCEQNLNHDAMYWYRQDPGQGLRLIYYSQIVNDFQKGDIAEGYSVSREKKESFPLTVTSAQKNPTAFYLCASSLAGASADTQYFGPGTRLTVL.

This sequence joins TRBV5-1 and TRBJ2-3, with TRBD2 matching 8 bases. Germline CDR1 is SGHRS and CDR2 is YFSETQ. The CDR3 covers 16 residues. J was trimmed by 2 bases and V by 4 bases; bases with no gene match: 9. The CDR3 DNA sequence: TGCGCCAGCAGCAGTGGACTAGCAGAACTCACAGATACGCAGTATTTT. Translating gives CASSSGLAELTDTQYF.

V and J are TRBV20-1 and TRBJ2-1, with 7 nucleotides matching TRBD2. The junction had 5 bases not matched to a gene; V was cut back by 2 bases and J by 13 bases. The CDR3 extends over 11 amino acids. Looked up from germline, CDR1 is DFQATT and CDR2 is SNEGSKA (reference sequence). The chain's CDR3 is CSARYRDYQFF. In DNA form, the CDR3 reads TGCAGTGCTAGATACCGGGACTACCAGTTCTTC.

As DNA, the CDR3 is TGTGCCAGCAGCCGTTTGGGACAGATGAACACTGAAGCTTTCTTT. Protein product: CASSRLGQMNTEAFF. The V call is TRBV7-9, the J call TRBJ1-1; 7 bases align to TRBD1. Germline CDR1 and CDR2: SEHNR and FQNEAQ (reference sequence). This CDR3 comprises 15 residues. V was pared by 5 bases and J by 0 bases, with 6 bases of the junction left unmatched.

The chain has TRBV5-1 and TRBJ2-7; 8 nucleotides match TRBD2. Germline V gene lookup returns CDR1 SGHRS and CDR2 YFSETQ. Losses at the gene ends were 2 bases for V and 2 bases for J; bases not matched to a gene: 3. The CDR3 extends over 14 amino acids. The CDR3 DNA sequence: TGCGCCAGCAGCTTTAGCGGGACTACCTACGAGCAGTACTTC. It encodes CASSFSGTTYEQYF.

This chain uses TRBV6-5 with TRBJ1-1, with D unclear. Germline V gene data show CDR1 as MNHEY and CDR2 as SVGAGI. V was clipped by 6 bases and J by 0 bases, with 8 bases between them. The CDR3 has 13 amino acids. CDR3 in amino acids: CASRFKLNTEAFF. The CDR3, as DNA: TGTGCCAGCAGATTTAAGTTGAACACTGAAGCTTTCTTT.

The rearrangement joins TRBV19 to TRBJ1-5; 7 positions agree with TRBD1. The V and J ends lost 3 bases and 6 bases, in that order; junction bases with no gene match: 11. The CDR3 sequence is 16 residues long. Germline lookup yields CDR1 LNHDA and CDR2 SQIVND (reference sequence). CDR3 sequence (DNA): TGTGCCAGTAGTATTTCGGGGGCCAGGGGGACTCAGCCCCAGCATTTT. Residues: CASSISGARGTQPQHF.

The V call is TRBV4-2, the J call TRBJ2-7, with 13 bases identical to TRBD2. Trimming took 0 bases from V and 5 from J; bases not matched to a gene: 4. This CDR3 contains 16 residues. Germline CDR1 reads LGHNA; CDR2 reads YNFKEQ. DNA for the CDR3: TGTGCCAGCAGCCAAGAATACGGACTAGCGGGGGACGAGCAGTACTTC. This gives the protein CASSQEYGLAGDEQYF.

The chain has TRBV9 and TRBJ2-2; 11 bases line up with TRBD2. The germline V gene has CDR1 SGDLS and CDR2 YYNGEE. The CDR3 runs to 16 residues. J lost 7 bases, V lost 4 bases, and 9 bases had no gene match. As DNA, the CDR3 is TGTGCCAGCAGCCCTAGACTAGCGGGATCTCTCGGGGAGCTGTTTTTT. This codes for CASSPRLAGSLGELFF. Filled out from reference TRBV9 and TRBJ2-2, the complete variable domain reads DSGVTQTPKHLITATGQRVTLRCSPRSGDLSVYWYQQSLDQGLQFLIQYYNGEERAKGNILERFSAQQFPDLHSELNLSSLELGDSALYFCASSPRLAGSLGELFFGEGSRLTVL.

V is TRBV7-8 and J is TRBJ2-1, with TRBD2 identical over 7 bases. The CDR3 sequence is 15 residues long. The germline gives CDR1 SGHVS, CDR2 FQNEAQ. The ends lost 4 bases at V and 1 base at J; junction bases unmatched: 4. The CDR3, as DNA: TGTGCCAGCAGCTCTACTAGCGCGTCCTACAATGAGCAGTTCTTC. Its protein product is CASSSTSASYNEQFF.

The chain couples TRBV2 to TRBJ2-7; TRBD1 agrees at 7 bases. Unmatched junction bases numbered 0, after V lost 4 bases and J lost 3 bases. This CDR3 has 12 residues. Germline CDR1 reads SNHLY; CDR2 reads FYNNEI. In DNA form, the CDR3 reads TGTGCCAGCAGTGGACAGGGCTACGAGCAGTACTTC. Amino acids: CASSGQGYEQYF.

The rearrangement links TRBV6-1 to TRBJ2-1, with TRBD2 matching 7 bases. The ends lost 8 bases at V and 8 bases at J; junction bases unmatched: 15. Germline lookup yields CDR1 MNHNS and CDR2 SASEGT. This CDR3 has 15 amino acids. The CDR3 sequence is CASARTSTGLHEQFF. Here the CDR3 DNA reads TGTGCCAGCGCCCGGACTAGTACCGGGCTCCATGAGCAGTTCTTC.

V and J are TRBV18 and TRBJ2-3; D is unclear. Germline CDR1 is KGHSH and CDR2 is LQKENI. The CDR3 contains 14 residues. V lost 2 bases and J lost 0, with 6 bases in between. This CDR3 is CASSPSPSTDTQYF. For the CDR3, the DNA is TGTGCCAGCTCACCAAGTCCGAGCACAGATACGCAGTATTTT.

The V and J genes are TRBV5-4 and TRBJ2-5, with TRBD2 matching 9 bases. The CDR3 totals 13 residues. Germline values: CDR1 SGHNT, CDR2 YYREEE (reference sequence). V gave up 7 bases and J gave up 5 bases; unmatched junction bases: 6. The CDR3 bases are TGTGCCAGCCAACTAGCGGGTACGGAGACCCAGTACTTC. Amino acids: CASQLAGTETQYF.

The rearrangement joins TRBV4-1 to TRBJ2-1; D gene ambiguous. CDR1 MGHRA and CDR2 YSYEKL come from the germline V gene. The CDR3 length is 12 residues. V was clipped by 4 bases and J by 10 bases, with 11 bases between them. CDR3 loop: CASSRFGGEQFF. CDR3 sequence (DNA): TGCGCCAGCAGCCGGTTTGGTGGAGAGCAGTTCTTC.

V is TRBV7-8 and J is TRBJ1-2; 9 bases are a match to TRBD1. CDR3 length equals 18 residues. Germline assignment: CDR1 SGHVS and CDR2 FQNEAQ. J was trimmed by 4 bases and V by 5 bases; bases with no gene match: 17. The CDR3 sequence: CASSPGTGLFSGRYGYTF. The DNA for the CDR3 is TGTGCCAGCAGCCCCGGGACAGGGTTATTTTCGGGACGCTATGGCTACACCTTC.

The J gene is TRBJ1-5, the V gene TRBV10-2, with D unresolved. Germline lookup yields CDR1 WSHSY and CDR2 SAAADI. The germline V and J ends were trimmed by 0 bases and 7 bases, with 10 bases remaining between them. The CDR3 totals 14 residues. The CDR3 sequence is CASSESGLNQPQHF. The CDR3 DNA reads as TGCGCCAGCAGTGAGTCAGGCCTGAACCAGCCCCAGCATTTT.

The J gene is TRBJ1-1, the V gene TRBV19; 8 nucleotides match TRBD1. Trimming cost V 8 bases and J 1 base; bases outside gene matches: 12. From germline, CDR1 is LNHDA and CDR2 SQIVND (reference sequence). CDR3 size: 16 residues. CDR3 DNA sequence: TGTGCCAGTCGGATTTGGACAGGGTCTAAGAACACTGAAGCTTTCTTT. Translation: CASRIWTGSKNTEAFF.

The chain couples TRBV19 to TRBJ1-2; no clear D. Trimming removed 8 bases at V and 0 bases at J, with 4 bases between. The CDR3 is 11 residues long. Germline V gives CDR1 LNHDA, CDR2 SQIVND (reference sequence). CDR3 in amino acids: CASLANYGYTF. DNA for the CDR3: TGTGCCAGTTTAGCTAACTATGGCTACACCTTC. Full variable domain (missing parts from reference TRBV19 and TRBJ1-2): DGGITQSPKYLFRKEGQNVTLSCEQNLNHDAMYWYRQDPGQGLRLIYYSQIVNDFQKGDIAEGYSVSREKKESFPLTVTSAQKNPTAFYLCASLANYGYTFGSGTRLTVV.

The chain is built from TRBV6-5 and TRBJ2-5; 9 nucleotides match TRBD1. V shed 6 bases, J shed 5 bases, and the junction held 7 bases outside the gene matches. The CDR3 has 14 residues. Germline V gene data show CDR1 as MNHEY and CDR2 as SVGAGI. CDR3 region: CASSRTGGLETQYF. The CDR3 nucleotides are TGTGCCAGCAGCCGCACAGGGGGCCTGGAGACCCAGTACTTC.

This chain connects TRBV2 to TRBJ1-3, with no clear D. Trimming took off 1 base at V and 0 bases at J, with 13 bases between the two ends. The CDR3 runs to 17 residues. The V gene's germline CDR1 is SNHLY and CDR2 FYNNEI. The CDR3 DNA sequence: TGTGCCAGCAGTGAAGGATTCAGTTACAGCTCTGGAAACACCATATATTTT. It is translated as CASSEGFSYSSGNTIYF.

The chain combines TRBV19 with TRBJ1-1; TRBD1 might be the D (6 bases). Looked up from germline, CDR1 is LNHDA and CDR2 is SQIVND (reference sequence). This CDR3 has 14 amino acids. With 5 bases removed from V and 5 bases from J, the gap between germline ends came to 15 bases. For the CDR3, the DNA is TGTGCCAGTAGTGGGGGCGGGGGACGGACTGAAGCTTTCTTT. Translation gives CASSGGGGRTEAFF.

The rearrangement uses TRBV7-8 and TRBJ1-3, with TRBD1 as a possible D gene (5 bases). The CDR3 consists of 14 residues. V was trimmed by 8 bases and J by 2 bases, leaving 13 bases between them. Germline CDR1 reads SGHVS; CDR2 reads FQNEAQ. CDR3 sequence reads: CASAYGTTGNTIYF. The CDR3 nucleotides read TGTGCCAGCGCTTACGGGACTACTGGAAACACCATATATTTT.

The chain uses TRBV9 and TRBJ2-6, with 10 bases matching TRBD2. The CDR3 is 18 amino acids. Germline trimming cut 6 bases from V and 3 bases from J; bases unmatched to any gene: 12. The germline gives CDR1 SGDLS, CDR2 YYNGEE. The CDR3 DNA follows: TGTGCCAGCACCCGCCGGGCTAGCGGGAGTGGTGGGGCCAACGTCCTGACTTTC. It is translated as CASTRRASGSGGANVLTF.

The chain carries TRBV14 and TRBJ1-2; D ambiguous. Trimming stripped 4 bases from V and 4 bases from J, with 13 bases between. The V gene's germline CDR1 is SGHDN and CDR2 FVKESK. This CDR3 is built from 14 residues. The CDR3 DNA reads TGTGCCAGCAGCCCAATAGCAGCTATCTATGGCTACACCTTC. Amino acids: CASSPIAAIYGYTF.